This is a list of T cell receptor beta chains from one sample in a study of CXCR3-negative and CXCR3-positive naive CD8 T cells. TCRdb re-analyzed the 5' RACE reads; it lists each CDR3 protein once, without DNA. This sample's clone table lists tens of thousands of distinct CDR3 sequences. Sequencing used memory CD8+ T cells from blood. These receptors came from a human donor in good health. Some clones in this sample may be carry-over from other donors' samples. Each CDR3 is given with its conserved first and last residue. Rows may omit the clone size; those that give it use once, few, many or a size class.

NA	TRBV7-7	TRBJ2-5	13	CASSPNLEETQYF
NA	TRBV6-5	TRBJ2-6	15	CASSYRGAGANVLTF
NA	TRBV29-1	TRBJ2-1	13	CSVEEVLRGEQFF
medium-sized	TRBV4-3	TRBJ2-7	15	CASSPAFAGSYEQYF
NA	TRBV5-1	TRBJ1-2	14	CASSLRTANYGYTF
NA	TRBV5-6	TRBJ1-5	15	CASSLYGGGNQPQHF
medium-sized	TRBV9	TRBJ2-3	15	CASTGGAAGTDTQYF
NA	TRBV29-1	TRBJ1-1	12	CSVHGPNTEAFF
NA	TRBV4-2	TRBJ2-4	20	CASSQDSASGGVAPKNIQYF
NA	TRBV29-1	TRBJ2-6	16	CSFLGEKGSGANVLTF
NA	TRBV12-3/TRBV12-4	TRBJ1-2	15	CASSLTSTGVRGYTF
NA	TRBV6-2/TRBV6-3	TRBJ1-1	15	CASSYFQEVLAEAFF
NA	TRBV29-1	TRBJ2-2	12	CSVSGYTGELFF
NA	TRBV10-3	TRBJ2-1	14	CASSYDGARNEQFF
NA	TRBV10-3	TRBJ2-5	14	CAISGEVGTETQYF
NA	TRBV6-1	TRBJ1-1	13	CASSSGQFPEAFF
NA	TRBV7-2	TRBJ2-5	11	CASSALETQYF
NA	TRBV7-2	TRBJ2-7	17	CASSAPPGQGVYYEQYF
NA	TRBV12-3/TRBV12-4	TRBJ2-4	18	CASSLSIGSGEAKNTQYF
NA	TRBV29-1	TRBJ2-7	16	CSVEVGAEGLPYEQYF
NA	TRBV11-2	TRBJ2-1	16	CASSPMPGLADNEQFF
NA	TRBV20-1	TRBJ2-2	15	CSAKRPDRHTGELFF
NA	TRBV12-3/TRBV12-4	TRBJ1-1	14	CASRLGQGNTEAFF
NA	TRBV7-2	TRBJ2-1	15	CASTPGQGYYNEQFF
NA	TRBV4-3	TRBJ1-1	16	CASSQDVWTENTEAFF
NA	TRBV2	TRBJ2-3	15	CASQPWETSIDTQYF
NA	TRBV11-2	TRBJ2-7	12	CASSLEDREQYF
NA	TRBV6-2/TRBV6-3	TRBJ2-5	14	CASSYRDIQETQYF
NA	TRBV7-9	TRBJ1-2	15	CASSLETSRLDGYTF
medium-sized	TRBV24-1	TRBJ2-5	15	CATSEGGQDIETQYF
NA	TRBV25-1	TRBJ2-3	16	CASSEFIAVSTDTQYF
NA	TRBV20-1	TRBJ1-1	14	CSARVTGLNTEAFF
NA	TRBV29-1	TRBJ2-1	15	CSVEDPLEGGNEQFF
NA	TRBV19	TRBJ2-1	14	CASSIVSSGGEQFF
NA	TRBV29-1	TRBJ1-2	14	CSAVPTGAPYGYTF
NA	TRBV7-2	TRBJ2-7	14	CASSSPEGTYEQYF
NA	TRBV2	TRBJ2-7	15	CARTGGQARSYEQYF